These T cell receptor beta chains were read from a single sample in a study of cytomegalovirus exposure and HLA in healthy donors. Using immunoSEQ multiplex PCR, the repertoire was profiled, and TCRdb retains in-frame clones only, with some absent. The profile shows about 220,000 clones, around 80% of them singletons. The source material was PBMCs. Every receptor here comes from a woman aged 40 to 55 in good health and CMV-seropositive. Each CDR3 is given with its conserved first and last residue. D genes are given only for firm matches. The size entry is marked missing in some rows and otherwise reads once, few, many or a size class.

TRBV7-3	TRBJ1-1	-	-	CASSLNRNTEAFF	TGTGCCAGCAGCTTAAACAGAAACACTGAAGCTTTCTTT
TRBV2	TRBJ2-3	TRBD1	-	CASSNQGGATDTQYF	TGTGCCAGCTCTAATCAAGGGGGCGCGACAGATACGCAGTATTTT
TRBV11-3	TRBJ2-5	-	-	CASSSSGETQYF	TGTGCCAGCAGCTCCAGCGGGGAGACCCAGTACTTC
TRBV21-1	TRBJ2-2	-	-	CASSKGTSGINPDTGELFF	TGTGCCAGCAGCAAAGGGACTAGCGGAATCAACCCGGATACCGGGGAGCTGTTTTTT
TRBV13	TRBJ1-1	-	-	CASSYSNGGPEAFF	TGTGCCAGCAGCTACAGCAACGGCGGGCCTGAAGCTTTCTTT
TRBV30	TRBJ2-2	TRBD2	-	CAWEGGDLRAGELFF	TGTGCCTGGGAGGGAGGGGACTTACGTGCCGGGGAGCTGTTTTTC
TRBV5-6	TRBJ2-7	TRBD1	-	CASTSGQAGLYEQYF	TGTGCCAGCACCTCTGGACAGGCCGGCCTCTACGAGCAGTACTTC
TRBV6-6	TRBJ2-7	-	-	CASSYSAWSQSYEQYF	TGTGCCAGCAGTTACTCGGCCTGGTCACAATCCTACGAGCAGTACTTC
TRBV11-2	TRBJ2-3	-	few	CASKPRTGREDTQYF	TGTGCCAGCAAGCCTCGGACAGGGAGGGAAGATACGCAGTATTTT
TRBV29-1	TRBJ1-1	-	-	CSAQNTDRNTEAFF	TGCAGCGCTCAGAACACGGACAGGAACACTGAAGCTTTCTTT
TRBV4-2	TRBJ1-6	TRBD1	-	CASSLQRGDRVNSPLHF	TGTGCCAGCAGCCTCCAAAGGGGAGACAGGGTTAATTCACCCCTCCACTTT
TRBV5-1	TRBJ1-1	TRBD1	-	CASSPGTGNTEAFF	TGCGCCAGCAGCCCAGGGACAGGGAACACTGAAGCTTTCTTT
TRBV5-4	TRBJ1-1	-	-	CASSLDMNLNTEAFF	TGTGCCAGCAGCTTGGACATGAATCTGAACACTGAAGCTTTCTTT
TRBV7-8	TRBJ1-3	TRBD1	-	CASSALPGQGGNTIYF	TGTGCCAGCAGCGCCTTGCCGGGACAGGGTGGAAACACCATATATTTT
TRBV7-2	TRBJ2-7	-	once	CASSAGDEQYF	TGTGCCAGCAGCGCAGGGGACGAGCAGTACTTC
TRBV5-1	TRBJ1-1	TRBD1	-	CASRLTGGGHTEAFF	TGCGCCAGCAGGTTGACAGGGGGAGGCCACACTGAAGCTTTCTTT
TRBV7-2	TRBJ1-4	TRBD1	few	CASSRRQGNEKLFF	TGTGCCAGCAGCCGCCGACAGGGGAATGAAAAACTGTTTTTT
TRBV19	TRBJ1-4	-	-	CASSLQTTPNEKLFF	TGTGCCAGTAGTCTCCAGACGACTCCTAATGAAAAACTGTTTTTT
TRBV6-5	TRBJ2-1	-	-	CASRSQGGSYNEQFF	TGTGCCAGCAGAAGTCAGGGAGGTTCCTACAATGAGCAGTTCTTC
TRBV7-2	TRBJ2-5	-	few	CASSLNSNKVETQYF	TGTGCCAGCAGCTTAAACAGTAATAAGGTGGAGACCCAGTACTTC
TRBV12-5	TRBJ2-7	TRBD2	-	CASGLLHIGGRVYEQYF	TGTGCTAGTGGTTTGCTCCATATCGGGGGGAGGGTCTACGAGCAGTACTTC
TRBV29-1	TRBJ1-2	-	-	CSVDTFEGWGYTF	TGCAGCGTTGACACGTTCGAGGGCTGGGGCTACACCTTC